The source of this T cell receptor beta chain is a study of metastatic and nonmetastatic thyroid tumors. For the study at large: Across blood and tumor or nodule tissue, repertoires from malignant and benign thyroid patients were compared with one another.

The V gene's germline CDR1 is SGHRS and CDR2 YFSETQ. The CDR3 runs 15 residues. The ends were cut back, 0 bases at V and 2 bases at J, with 9 bases in the middle. This clone has at least ten counts. Its antigen is still unknown. Patients were all untreated before their thyroid surgery. Study-wide findings and caveats: In both blood and tumor samples, TCR beta diversity was reported significantly higher for malignant than benign nodules.

Original data processing: Building a distant-metastasis classifier for papillary thyroid cancer drew on CDR3 differences across clinicopathological groups. With MiXCR, TCRdb reprocessed the PCR reads. These V and J calls derive from TCRdb rather than the authors' analysis. The table includes 49,000 or so clones, 24% detected once. Sequencing input: blood. The chain has TRBV5-1 and TRBJ1-3; D is uncertain. The source is a male donor with papillary thyroid cancer or a benign thyroid nodule (not recorded which). Some clones in this sample may be carry-over from other donors' samples. In DNA form, the CDR3 reads TGCGCCAGCAGCTTGGAACAAATTGCTGGAAACACCATATATTTT. Translating gives CASSLEQIAGNTIYF.